This T cell receptor beta chain is from a study of shared clonotypes between healthy human individuals. Across the whole study: Two female and a few male donors aged 18 to 49 were enrolled.

Sequencing was performed with immunoSEQ multiplex PCR; in TCRdb, only in-frame clones are kept and a portion is missing. The data show approximately 2.1 million clones, approximately 95% seen once. Those who donated were healthy HIV-negative adults, with no recent acute infections or vaccinations reported. The germline V and J ends were trimmed by 3 bases and 4 bases, with 13 bases remaining between them. From germline, CDR1 is SGHAT and CDR2 FQNNGV. The CDR3 covers 15 residues. Sequencing was done on a sample of naive CD4+ T cells from PBMCs. Subset reported: CD45RA+ positively selected. This chain joins TRBV11-2 and TRBJ1-3; D remains unclear. This receptor was identified in a man aged 18 to 30 in good health. Some clones in this sample may be carry-over from other donors' samples. The CDR3 reads CASSFDPLRGNTIYF. The CDR3 region has the DNA TGTGCCAGCAGCTTCGACCCCCTAAGAGGAAACACCATATATTTT.